This is a list of T cell receptor beta chains from one sample in a study of vaccination effects on CD4 cells after COVID-19. No antigen has been identified for these receptors. Repertoires were generated with immunoSEQ multiplex PCR, while TCRdb's copy carries only in-frame clones and drops some. This table holds 55,000 to 70,000 clones, around four fifths found once. Sequencing used CD4+ T cells from PBMCs cultured with HCoV-OC43 spike peptides, obtained after COVID-19 vaccination. These receptor sequences come from a human donor who received a COVID-19 vaccine. Both conserved end residues are part of each CDR3. D genes are given only for firm matches. The listing skips clone size in some rows; elsewhere it reads once, few, many or a size class.

J gene: TRBJ1-1
clone size: NA
V gene: TRBV15
D gene: NA
CDR3 protein: CATSGPSLGTEAFF
CDR3 DNA: TGTGCCACCAGCGGACCTTCTCTGGGCACTGAAGCTTTCTTT

J gene: TRBJ1-2
clone size: few
V gene: TRBV4-1
D gene: TRBD1
CDR3 protein: CASSLGTGREGYTF
CDR3 DNA: TGCGCCAGCAGCCTCGGGACAGGGCGGGAAGGCTACACCTTC

J gene: TRBJ2-1
clone size: once
V gene: TRBV20-1
D gene: TRBD2
CDR3 protein: CSASGLAGGLSYNEQFF
CDR3 DNA: TGCAGTGCTAGTGGACTAGCGGGGGGTCTCTCCTACAATGAGCAGTTCTTC

J gene: TRBJ1-1
clone size: once
V gene: TRBV28
D gene: NA
CDR3 protein: CASSFAGGAFF
CDR3 DNA: TGTGCCAGCAGTTTTGCAGGTGGGGCTTTCTTT

J gene: TRBJ2-5
clone size: NA
V gene: TRBV15
D gene: NA
CDR3 protein: CATSRDLGDQETQYF
CDR3 DNA: TGTGCCACCAGCAGAGATCTTGGTGACCAAGAGACCCAGTACTTC

J gene: TRBJ2-6
clone size: few
V gene: TRBV27
D gene: TRBD1
CDR3 protein: CASSLGPGQGNPGANVLTF
CDR3 DNA: TGTGCCAGCAGTTTAGGACCTGGACAGGGGAACCCTGGGGCCAACGTCCTGACTTTC

J gene: TRBJ1-5
clone size: NA
V gene: TRBV6-2/TRBV6-3
D gene: NA
CDR3 protein: CASSGGGSGNQPQHF
CDR3 DNA: TGTGCCAGCAGCGGGGGGGGGTCGGGCAATCAGCCCCAGCATTTT

J gene: TRBJ1-1
clone size: few
V gene: TRBV4-1
D gene: TRBD1
CDR3 protein: CASSPGTGPLLGTEAFF
CDR3 DNA: TGCGCCAGCAGCCCCGGGACAGGGCCCCTCCTCGGGACTGAAGCTTTCTTT

J gene: TRBJ1-2
clone size: few
V gene: TRBV19
D gene: NA
CDR3 protein: CASSIDRRESNYGYTF
CDR3 DNA: TGTGCCAGTAGTATAGATAGGCGGGAGAGTAACTATGGCTACACCTTC

J gene: TRBJ1-4
clone size: few
V gene: TRBV5-1
D gene: NA
CDR3 protein: CASSLTGTSNEKLFF
CDR3 DNA: TGCGCCAGCAGCTTAACCGGGACTTCTAATGAAAAACTGTTTTTT

J gene: TRBJ1-1
clone size: NA
V gene: TRBV24-1
D gene: NA
CDR3 protein: CATSTLIAEAFF
CDR3 DNA: TGTGCCACCAGTACGCTGATTGCTGAAGCTTTCTTT

J gene: TRBJ1-6
clone size: NA
V gene: TRBV28
D gene: NA
CDR3 protein: CASSFRSGRGNSPLHF
CDR3 DNA: TGTGCCAGCAGTTTTCGTTCGGGGCGAGGCAATTCACCCCTCCACTTT

J gene: TRBJ1-1
clone size: NA
V gene: TRBV5-1
D gene: TRBD1
CDR3 protein: CASSFTGAGNTEAFF
CDR3 DNA: TGCGCCAGCAGCTTTACAGGGGCAGGGAACACTGAAGCTTTCTTT

J gene: TRBJ2-3
clone size: NA
V gene: TRBV7-2
D gene: TRBD2
CDR3 protein: CASSLEPRSSGARTDTQYF
CDR3 DNA: TGTGCCAGCAGCTTAGAGCCGCGGTCTAGCGGGGCCCGCACAGATACGCAGTATTTT

J gene: TRBJ2-5
clone size: NA
V gene: TRBV2
D gene: NA
CDR3 protein: CASSEEVASETQYF
CDR3 DNA: TGTGCCAGCAGTGAAGAGGTAGCAAGTGAGACCCAGTACTTC

J gene: TRBJ2-2
clone size: NA
V gene: TRBV11-2
D gene: NA
CDR3 protein: CASRRAGQGIPTGELFF
CDR3 DNA: TGTGCCAGCAGACGAGCTGGGCAGGGGATCCCCACCGGGGAGCTGTTTTTT

J gene: TRBJ1-4
clone size: few
V gene: TRBV29-1
D gene: NA
CDR3 protein: CSVEGGGLANEKLFF
CDR3 DNA: TGCAGCGTTGAAGGTGGGGGTCTCGCTAATGAAAAACTGTTTTTT

J gene: TRBJ2-3
clone size: NA
V gene: TRBV25-1
D gene: NA
CDR3 protein: CASRGGTDTQYF
CDR3 DNA: TGTGCCAGCAGGGGGGGCACAGATACGCAGTATTTT

J gene: TRBJ2-2
clone size: NA
V gene: TRBV5-4
D gene: NA
CDR3 protein: CASSPRASGTGELFF
CDR3 DNA: TGTGCCAGCAGCCCCAGGGCAAGCGGCACCGGGGAGCTGTTTTTT

J gene: TRBJ1-4
clone size: NA
V gene: TRBV7-2
D gene: TRBD1
CDR3 protein: CASSLWGDRVEKLFF
CDR3 DNA: TGTGCCAGCAGCTTATGGGGGGACAGGGTCGAAAAACTGTTTTTT

J gene: TRBJ1-1
clone size: once
V gene: TRBV6-2/TRBV6-3
D gene: TRBD1
CDR3 protein: CASSYNPGGGNTEAFF
CDR3 DNA: TGTGCCAGCAGTTATAATCCAGGGGGCGGGAACACTGAAGCTTTCTTT

J gene: TRBJ1-4
clone size: NA
V gene: TRBV18
D gene: NA
CDR3 protein: CASSPRAKSGEKLFF
CDR3 DNA: TGTGCCAGCTCACCCCGAGCAAAGAGCGGTGAAAAACTGTTTTTT

J gene: TRBJ2-3
clone size: once
V gene: TRBV5-1
D gene: NA
CDR3 protein: CASSLGRSVTDTQYF
CDR3 DNA: TGCGCCAGCAGCTTGGGTCGCAGCGTCACAGATACGCAGTATTTT

J gene: TRBJ2-1
clone size: NA
V gene: TRBV4-2
D gene: TRBD1
CDR3 protein: CASSQDGGTGSYNEQFF
CDR3 DNA: TGTGCCAGCAGCCAAGATGGCGGGACAGGGTCCTACAATGAGCAGTTCTTC

J gene: TRBJ1-3
clone size: NA
V gene: TRBV19
D gene: NA
CDR3 protein: CASRFPGNTIYF
CDR3 DNA: TGTGCCAGTAGATTCCCTGGAAACACCATATATTTT

J gene: TRBJ2-3
clone size: NA
V gene: TRBV24-1
D gene: TRBD2
CDR3 protein: CATSDTLAGGTSQDTQYF
CDR3 DNA: TGTGCCACCAGTGATACCCTAGCGGGGGGTACCTCCCAAGATACGCAGTATTTT

J gene: TRBJ1-3
clone size: once
V gene: TRBV30
D gene: NA
CDR3 protein: CAATRRSGNTIYF
CDR3 DNA: TGTGCCGCCACAAGGAGATCTGGAAACACCATATATTTT

J gene: TRBJ1-5
clone size: medium-sized
V gene: TRBV6-2/TRBV6-3
D gene: TRBD1
CDR3 protein: CASSRGTGTTQPQHF
CDR3 DNA: TGTGCCAGCAGCAGGGGGACAGGCACAACTCAGCCCCAGCATTTT

J gene: TRBJ1-2
clone size: NA
V gene: TRBV4-2
D gene: NA
CDR3 protein: CASSYDLLNYGYTF
CDR3 DNA: TGTGCCAGCAGCTACGACCTCCTTAACTATGGCTACACCTTC

J gene: TRBJ1-6
clone size: NA
V gene: TRBV25-1
D gene: NA
CDR3 protein: CASSAQIGDNSPLHF
CDR3 DNA: TGTGCCAGCAGTGCCCAAATCGGGGATAATTCACCCCTCCACTTT

J gene: TRBJ2-3
clone size: NA
V gene: TRBV5-4
D gene: TRBD1
CDR3 protein: CASRRDRRLNTDTQYF
CDR3 DNA: TGTGCCAGCAGAAGGGACAGACGACTTAACACAGATACGCAGTATTTT

J gene: TRBJ2-2
clone size: few
V gene: TRBV19
D gene: NA
CDR3 protein: CASSLTGIEHRELFF
CDR3 DNA: TGTGCCAGTAGTCTGACAGGAATCGAACACCGGGAGCTGTTTTTT

J gene: TRBJ1-2
clone size: NA
V gene: TRBV7-2
D gene: NA
CDR3 protein: CASSLNGQGKFYGYTF
CDR3 DNA: TGTGCCAGCAGCTTAAATGGGCAGGGTAAATTCTATGGCTACACCTTC

J gene: TRBJ1-1
clone size: NA
V gene: TRBV19
D gene: NA
CDR3 protein: CASSPEPTGNTEAFF
CDR3 DNA: TGTGCCAGTAGCCCGGAGCCTACAGGGAACACTGAAGCTTTCTTT

J gene: TRBJ1-2
clone size: NA
V gene: TRBV9
D gene: TRBD1
CDR3 protein: CASSYGQGLGYTF
CDR3 DNA: TGTGCCAGCAGCTATGGACAGGGCCTTGGCTACACCTTC

J gene: TRBJ1-2
clone size: few
V gene: TRBV2
D gene: NA
CDR3 protein: CASSVVRGHGYTF
CDR3 DNA: TGTGCCAGCAGTGTGGTCCGGGGGCATGGCTACACCTTC

J gene: TRBJ1-1
clone size: few
V gene: TRBV5-4
D gene: NA
CDR3 protein: CASQKGQSINTEAFF
CDR3 DNA: TGTGCCTCCCAAAAAGGGCAGTCGATTAACACTGAAGCTTTCTTT

J gene: TRBJ2-3
clone size: once
V gene: TRBV9
D gene: NA
CDR3 protein: CASSLRWSGDTQYF
CDR3 DNA: TGTGCCAGCAGCCTAAGGTGGAGCGGAGATACGCAGTATTTT

J gene: TRBJ1-5
clone size: NA
V gene: TRBV7-2
D gene: NA
CDR3 protein: CASSLESYQPQHF
CDR3 DNA: TGTGCCAGCAGCTTAGAATCTTATCAGCCCCAGCATTTT

J gene: TRBJ1-3
clone size: NA
V gene: TRBV4-2
D gene: NA
CDR3 protein: CASSQDSGNTIYF
CDR3 DNA: TGTGCCAGCAGCCAAGATTCAGGAAACACCATATATTTT

J gene: TRBJ2-5
clone size: NA
V gene: TRBV5-6
D gene: NA
CDR3 protein: CASSHQGEETQYF
CDR3 DNA: TGTGCCAGCAGCCACCAGGGTGAAGAGACCCAGTACTTC

J gene: TRBJ1-2
clone size: NA
V gene: TRBV9
D gene: NA
CDR3 protein: CASSVSNWDDFNYGYTF
CDR3 DNA: TGTGCCAGCAGCGTATCTAATTGGGACGATTTTAACTATGGCTACACCTTC

J gene: TRBJ1-3
clone size: NA
V gene: TRBV6-5
D gene: NA
CDR3 protein: CASSPGVNTIYF
CDR3 DNA: TGTGCCAGTTCCCCGGGGGTAAACACCATATATTTT

J gene: TRBJ1-2
clone size: NA
V gene: TRBV30
D gene: NA
CDR3 protein: CAWSPGGYGYTF
CDR3 DNA: TGTGCCTGGAGTCCGGGGGGCTATGGCTACACCTTC

J gene: TRBJ1-6
clone size: NA
V gene: TRBV30
D gene: NA
CDR3 protein: CAWKVGDNSPLHF
CDR3 DNA: TGTGCCTGGAAGGTGGGGGATAATTCACCCCTCCACTTT

J gene: TRBJ2-2
clone size: NA
V gene: TRBV5-1
D gene: TRBD1
CDR3 protein: CASSIRTGWGGELFF
CDR3 DNA: TGCGCCAGCAGCATAAGGACAGGATGGGGCGGGGAGCTGTTTTTT